This T cell receptor beta chain came from a study of T cells in Graves' hyperthyroidism and ophthalmopathy. A single count supports this clonotype. Amplification yielded TCR beta CDR3 regions, with RNA transcripts as the source. The HTBI primer set served for first-round RT-PCR of the TCR CDR3. From the multiplex PCR reads, TCRdb called clonotypes with MiXCR, one entry per CDR3 protein. Of a few hundred thousand distinct CDR3 sequences detected, around 18% appear once; the ten largest clones hold 35% to 45%. The ends were cut back, 4 bases at V and 4 bases at J, with 14 bases in the middle. The germline CDR1 and CDR2 sequences are SGHRS and YFSETQ. The CDR3 length is 14 residues.

What was sequenced was blood. The TCR originated in a young man with Graves' ophthalmopathy. V usage is TRBV5-1 and J usage is TRBJ1-2; D is undetermined. The CDR3 DNA reads as TGCGCCAGCAGCCGGGCCACGGAGGGCTATGGCTACACCTTC. Its translation is CASSRATEGYGYTF.